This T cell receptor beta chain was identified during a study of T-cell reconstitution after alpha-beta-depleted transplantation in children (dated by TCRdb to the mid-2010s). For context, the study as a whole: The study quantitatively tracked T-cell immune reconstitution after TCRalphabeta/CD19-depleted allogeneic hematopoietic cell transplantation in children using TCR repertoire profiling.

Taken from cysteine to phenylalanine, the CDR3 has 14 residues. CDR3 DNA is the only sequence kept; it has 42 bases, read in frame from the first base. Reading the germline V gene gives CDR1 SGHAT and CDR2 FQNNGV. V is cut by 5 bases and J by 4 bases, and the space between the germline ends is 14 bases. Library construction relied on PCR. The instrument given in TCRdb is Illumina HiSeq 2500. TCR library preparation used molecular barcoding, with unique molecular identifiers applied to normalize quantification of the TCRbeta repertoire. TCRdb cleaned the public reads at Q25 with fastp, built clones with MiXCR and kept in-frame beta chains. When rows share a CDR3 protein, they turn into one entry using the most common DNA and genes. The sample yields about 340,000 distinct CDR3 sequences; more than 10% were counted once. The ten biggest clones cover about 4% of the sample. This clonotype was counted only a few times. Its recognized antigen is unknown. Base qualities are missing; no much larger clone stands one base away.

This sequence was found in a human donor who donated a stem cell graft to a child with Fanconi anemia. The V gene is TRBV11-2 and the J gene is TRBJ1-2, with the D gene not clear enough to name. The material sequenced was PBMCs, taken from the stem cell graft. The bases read TGTGCCAGCAGCCAGTCGGGAATCGGCTATGGCTACACCTTC. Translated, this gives CASSQSGIGYGYTF.